These 13 T cell receptor beta chains were all obtained from the same sample, sequenced in a study of T cells in Graves' hyperthyroidism and ophthalmopathy. It was RNA transcripts that yielded the amplified TCR beta CDR3 regions. First-round RT-PCR of the TCR CDR3 relied on the HTBI primer set. Using its own MiXCR run on the multiplex PCR reads, TCRdb lists one record per CDR3 protein. This sample has about 840,000 distinct CDR3 sequences; about two fifths occur once, and the top ten carry 8.9%. Material: blood. These receptors came from a man aged 18 to 35 with Graves' hyperthyroidism.

Many counts were recorded for this clonotype. This rearrangement joins TRBV7-2 to TRBJ1-6, with D perhaps matching TRBD1 (5 bases). The CDR3 extends over 13 amino acids. V lost 5 bases and J lost 10, with 12 bases in between. Germline CDR1 reads SGHTA; CDR2 reads FQGNSA. Here the CDR3 DNA reads TGTGCCAGCAGCAGTCAGGGTCAGTCACCCCTCCACTTT. Translation: CASSSQGQSPLHF. Combining the CDR3 with reference TRBV7-2 and TRBJ1-6 gives the whole variable domain GAGVSQSPSNKVTEKGKDVELRCDPISGHTALYWYRQSLGQGLEFLIYFQGNSAPDKSGLPSDRFSAERTGGSVSTLTIQRTQQEDSAVYLCASSSQGQSPLHFGNGTRLTVT.

This clonotype was counted between two and nine times. The rearrangement uses TRBV7-8 and TRBJ1-1; no reliable D call. CDR1 is SGHVS and CDR2 is FQNEAQ in the germline V gene. The V gene lost 3 bases and the J gene lost 0 bases, with 11 bases spanning the gap. This CDR3 is 15 amino acids long. CDR3 amino acids: CASSFIGFMNTEAFF. CDR3 DNA sequence: TGTGCCAGCAGCTTTATCGGATTCATGAACACTGAAGCTTTCTTT.

Ten or more counts support this clonotype. The CDR3 DNA reads as TGCAGCGTCATTCTTCGACGGAGTGAAGCTTTCTTT. This gives the protein CSVILRRSEAFF. The chain recombines TRBV29-1 with TRBJ1-1, with unresolved D. CDR1 is SQVTM, CDR2 ANQGSEA, per germline. The CDR3 has 12 amino acids. Trimming removed 6 bases at V and 7 bases at J, with 15 bases between.

The chain employs TRBV29-1 and TRBJ2-7; perhaps TRBD2 as D (6 bases). The CDR3 totals 13 residues. Germline CDR1 and CDR2: SQVTM and ANQGSEA. CDR3 residues: CSATRDFSYEQYF. In DNA, the CDR3 is TGCAGTGCTACCCGGGACTTCTCCTACGAGCAGTACTTC.

The chain is built from TRBV9 and TRBJ1-5, with D unclear. Germline-derived CDR1 and CDR2 are SGDLS and YYNGEE. This CDR3 is 15 amino acids long. V was pared by 0 bases and J by 3 bases, with 10 bases between. The CDR3 DNA is TGTGCCAGCAGCGTAGAGGGAGTGGTCAATCAGCCCCAGCATTTT. Its protein product is CASSVEGVVNQPQHF. The full variable domain, its missing parts supplied by reference TRBV9 and TRBJ1-5, is DSGVTQTPKHLITATGQRVTLRCSPRSGDLSVYWYQQSLDQGLQFLIQYYNGEERAKGNILERFSAQQFPDLHSELNLSSLELGDSALYFCASSVEGVVNQPQHFGDGTRLSIL.

V and J are TRBV15 and TRBJ1-6; TRBD1 is a possible D gene (5 bases). The V end was cut by 5 bases, the J end by 11 bases, with 25 bases between. This CDR3 spans 17 amino acids. The germline CDR1 and CDR2 sequences are LNHNV and YYDKDF (reference sequence). CDR3 in amino acids: CATSGRGGTSTMTPLHF. DNA for the CDR3: TGTGCCACCAGCGGCCGTGGCGGGACCTCGACAATGACACCCCTCCACTTT. The full variable domain, with the rest looked up from reference TRBV15 and TRBJ1-6, is DAMVIQNPRYQVTQFGKPVTLSCSQTLNHNVMYWYQQKSSQAPKLLFHYYDKDFNNEADTPDNFQSRRPNTSFCFLDIRSPGLGDTAMYLCATSGRGGTSTMTPLHFGNGTRLTVT.

Turning to this clonotype: One end of the junction varies from germline; a read error may be responsible. V and J are TRBV11-3 and TRBJ2-2; D gene uncertain. Germline V gene sequence: CDR1 SGHNT, CDR2 YENEEA. The CDR3 loop spans 11 amino acids. The CDR3 spells CASLNNGELFF. CDR3 sequence (DNA): TGTGCCTCGTTAAACAACGGGGAGCTGTTTTTT.

To note about this clonotype: This may arise from a read error, as a much more abundant clone is one base away. CDR3 protein: CASSRTTGSTEAFF. The CDR3, as DNA: TGTGCCAGCAGTCGCACGACAGGGAGCACTGAAGCTTTCTTT. This sequence joins TRBV2 and TRBJ1-1; 7 bases map to TRBD1. V lost 5 bases, J lost 4 bases, and 7 bases stayed unmatched. This CDR3 spans 14 amino acids. Germline values: CDR1 SNHLY, CDR2 FYNNEI.

This clonotype was seen only a few times. The chain combines TRBV13 with TRBJ1-1, with D tentatively TRBD1 (6 bases). Germline V gene data show CDR1 as PRHDT and CDR2 as FYEKMQ (reference sequence). The CDR3 has 14 amino acids. V shed 5 bases and J shed 4 bases, with 14 bases lying between them. CDR3 DNA sequence: TGTGCCAGCAGCAATACAGGGCGCATCACTGAAGCTTTCTTT. It specifies CASSNTGRITEAFF.

The V call is TRBV7-9, the J call TRBJ1-4, with 11 nucleotides matching TRBD1. V was clipped by 5 bases and J by 7 bases; unmatched bases: 9. The CDR3 spans 16 residues. Germline V lookup: CDR1 SEHNR, CDR2 FQNEAQ (reference sequence). The CDR3 is CASSPPGQGASEKLFF. In DNA form, the CDR3 reads TGTGCCAGCAGCCCACCTGGACAGGGGGCATCTGAAAAACTGTTTTTT. Full variable domain (outside the CDR3, taken from reference TRBV7-9 and TRBJ1-4): DTGVSQNPRHKITKRGQNVTFRCDPISEHNRLYWYRQTLGQGPEFLTYFQNEAQLEKSRLLSDRFSAERPKGSFSTLEIQRTEQGDSAMYLCASSPPGQGASEKLFFGSGTQLSVL.

A word on this clonotype: A read error may explain this, as a much larger clone is one base away. The V call is TRBV7-9, the J call TRBJ2-5, with 9 bases fitting TRBD2. The CDR3 is made up of 15 amino acids. Trimming cost V 7 bases and J 4 bases; bases outside gene matches: 10. Germline V gives CDR1 SEHNR, CDR2 FQNEAQ (reference sequence). CDR3 sequence (DNA): TGTGCCAGCACCCTTGGACTAGCGATGGGAGAGACCCAGTACTTC. It translates to CASTLGLAMGETQYF.

This clonotype was seen ten or more times. The rearrangement joins TRBV10-3 to TRBJ2-7, with 7 positions matching TRBD1. The germline gives CDR1 ENHRY, CDR2 SYGVKD. Unmatched junction bases numbered 2, after V lost 3 bases and J lost 3 bases. This CDR3 comprises 13 residues. The CDR3 nucleotides are TGTGCCATCAGTGAAGGACAGGTCTACGAGCAGTACTTC. It translates to CAISEGQVYEQYF.

This clonotype was seen a few times. The chain carries TRBV12-3 or TRBV12-4 and TRBJ1-2; 7 bases match TRBD1. The CDR3 is 17 amino acids. V lost 3 bases, J lost 0 bases, and 10 bases stayed unmatched. For the CDR3, the DNA is TGTGCCAGCAGTTTCGACGGACAGGCAGCATCTAACTATGGCTACACCTTC. Residues: CASSFDGQAASNYGYTF.